This entry lists 10 T cell receptor beta chains sequenced from one sample in a study of CD8+ T cells in alopecia areata. Noted treatment: oral pan-JAK inhibitor, 5-10 mg twice daily. RNA extraction and reverse transcription yielded cDNA as sequencing template. Measured with immunoSEQ multiplex PCR; TCRdb has only the in-frame clones, and not every one. The sample contains under 350,000 clones, 58% of which appear only once. Here the sequenced sample was CD4+ T cells sorted from blood, taken at week 24, from a patient treated with tofacitinib. These TCRs come from a human donor with alopecia areata.

J is TRBJ2-1 and V is TRBV7-2; 10 nucleotides line up with TRBD2. Germline V lookup: CDR1 SGHTA, CDR2 FQGNSA. This CDR3 has 15 residues. The V and J ends lost 3 bases and 5 bases, in that order; junction bases with no gene match: 4. The CDR3 is CASSFSGGSNNEQFF. In DNA form, the CDR3 reads TGTGCCAGCAGCTTTAGCGGGGGGTCTAACAATGAGCAGTTCTTC.

V and J are TRBV5-1 and TRBJ2-4; TRBD1 matches at 12 bases. The CDR3 is 17 residues long. V lost 3 bases to trimming and J lost 7 bases; unmatched junction nucleotides: 11. Germline V CDR1 and CDR2: SGHRS, YFSETQ. Here the CDR3 reads CASSYSGTGGAGNIQYF. The CDR3 DNA reads as TGCGCCAGCAGCTACTCCGGGACAGGGGGCGCGGGCAACATTCAGTACTTC.

This clone occurred a few times. The J gene is TRBJ2-7, the V gene TRBV2; D gene uncertain. The CDR3 consists of 13 residues. The ends were cut back, 3 bases at V and 4 bases at J, with 10 bases in the middle. The germline V gene encodes CDR1 SNHLY and CDR2 FYNNEI. The CDR3 DNA follows: TGTGCCAGCAGTGACCCCCCACTGTACGAGCAGTACTTC. This codes for CASSDPPLYEQYF.

This clone was detected a few times. The chain carries TRBV6-5 and TRBJ2-7; the match to TRBD1 covers 8 bases. CDR1 is MNHEY and CDR2 is SVGAGI in the germline V gene. This CDR3 is built from 16 residues. After removal of 4 bases from V and 0 bases from J, the junction contained 8 bases not matched to a gene. CDR3 DNA: TGTGCCAGCAGTTTACTCGGACAGGGCCACTCCTACGAGCAGTACTTC. Translation gives CASSLLGQGHSYEQYF.

This chain connects TRBV6-5 to TRBJ1-1, with a possible D match to TRBD1 (6 bases). CDR1 MNHEY and CDR2 SVGAGI come from the germline V gene. The CDR3 loop spans 13 amino acids. The V end lost 0 bases, the J end lost 14 bases, and 16 bases lay between the germline ends. The CDR3 is CASSYSRGAGSFF. For the CDR3, the DNA is TGTGCCAGCAGTTACTCGAGGGGGGCAGGGTCATTCTTT.

In its sample, this clone was seen a few times. The rearrangement links TRBV9 to TRBJ2-3; D might be TRBD1 (6 bases). V dropped 2 bases and J dropped 1 base, with 14 bases sitting between them. Germline V gives CDR1 SGDLS, CDR2 YYNGEE. The CDR3 has 16 residues. The CDR3 DNA reads TGTGCCAGCAGCGTCAGGGGAAACGACGGCACAGATACGCAGTATTTT. Its translation: CASSVRGNDGTDTQYF.

The V and J genes are TRBV30 and TRBJ2-3, with a weak D call TRBD2 (6 bases). Germline lookup yields CDR1 GTSNPN and CDR2 SVGIG (reference sequence). V gave up 0 bases and J gave up 0 bases, with 19 bases separating them. The CDR3 is made up of 18 amino acids. CDR3 nucleotides: TGTGCCTGGAGTGTAAGGCCCGTCGGGAGAACTAGCACAGATACGCAGTATTTT. As protein: CAWSVRPVGRTSTDTQYF. Variable domain in full (rest from reference TRBV30 and TRBJ2-3): SQTIHQWPATLVQPVGSPLSLECTVEGTSNPNLYWYRQAAGRGLQLLFYSVGIGQISSEVPQNLSASRPQDRQFILSSKKLLLSDSGFYLCAWSVRPVGRTSTDTQYFGPGTRLTVL.

This clone occurred a few times. This rearrangement joins TRBV6-6 to TRBJ1-1; 7 nucleotides agree with TRBD1. This CDR3 has 13 amino acids. The V gene's germline CDR1 is MNHNY and CDR2 SVGAGI (reference sequence). Losses at the gene ends were 5 bases for V and 5 bases for J; bases not matched to a gene: 5. The CDR3 reads CASSPTGRTEAFF. In DNA, the CDR3 is TGTGCCAGCAGTCCGACAGGGCGGACTGAAGCTTTCTTT.

The chain employs TRBV5-1 and TRBJ2-7; D is perhaps TRBD1 (5 bases). Germline V CDR1 and CDR2: SGHRS, YFSETQ. Trimming left V 0 bases short and J 3 bases short, with 16 bases between. This CDR3 spans 16 amino acids. CDR3 in amino acids: CASSLVRQPRIYEQYF. CDR3 nucleotide sequence: TGCGCCAGCAGCTTGGTAAGACAGCCGAGGATCTACGAGCAGTACTTC.

CDR3 region: CSVVRNGEQYF. The CDR3, as DNA: TGCAGCGTTGTGAGGAATGGCGAGCAGTACTTC. This chain joins TRBV29-1 and TRBJ2-7; D gene uncertain. Germline lookup yields CDR1 SQVTM and CDR2 ANQGSEA. With 4 bases removed from V and 6 bases from J, the gap between germline ends came to 10 bases. This CDR3 is built from 11 residues.